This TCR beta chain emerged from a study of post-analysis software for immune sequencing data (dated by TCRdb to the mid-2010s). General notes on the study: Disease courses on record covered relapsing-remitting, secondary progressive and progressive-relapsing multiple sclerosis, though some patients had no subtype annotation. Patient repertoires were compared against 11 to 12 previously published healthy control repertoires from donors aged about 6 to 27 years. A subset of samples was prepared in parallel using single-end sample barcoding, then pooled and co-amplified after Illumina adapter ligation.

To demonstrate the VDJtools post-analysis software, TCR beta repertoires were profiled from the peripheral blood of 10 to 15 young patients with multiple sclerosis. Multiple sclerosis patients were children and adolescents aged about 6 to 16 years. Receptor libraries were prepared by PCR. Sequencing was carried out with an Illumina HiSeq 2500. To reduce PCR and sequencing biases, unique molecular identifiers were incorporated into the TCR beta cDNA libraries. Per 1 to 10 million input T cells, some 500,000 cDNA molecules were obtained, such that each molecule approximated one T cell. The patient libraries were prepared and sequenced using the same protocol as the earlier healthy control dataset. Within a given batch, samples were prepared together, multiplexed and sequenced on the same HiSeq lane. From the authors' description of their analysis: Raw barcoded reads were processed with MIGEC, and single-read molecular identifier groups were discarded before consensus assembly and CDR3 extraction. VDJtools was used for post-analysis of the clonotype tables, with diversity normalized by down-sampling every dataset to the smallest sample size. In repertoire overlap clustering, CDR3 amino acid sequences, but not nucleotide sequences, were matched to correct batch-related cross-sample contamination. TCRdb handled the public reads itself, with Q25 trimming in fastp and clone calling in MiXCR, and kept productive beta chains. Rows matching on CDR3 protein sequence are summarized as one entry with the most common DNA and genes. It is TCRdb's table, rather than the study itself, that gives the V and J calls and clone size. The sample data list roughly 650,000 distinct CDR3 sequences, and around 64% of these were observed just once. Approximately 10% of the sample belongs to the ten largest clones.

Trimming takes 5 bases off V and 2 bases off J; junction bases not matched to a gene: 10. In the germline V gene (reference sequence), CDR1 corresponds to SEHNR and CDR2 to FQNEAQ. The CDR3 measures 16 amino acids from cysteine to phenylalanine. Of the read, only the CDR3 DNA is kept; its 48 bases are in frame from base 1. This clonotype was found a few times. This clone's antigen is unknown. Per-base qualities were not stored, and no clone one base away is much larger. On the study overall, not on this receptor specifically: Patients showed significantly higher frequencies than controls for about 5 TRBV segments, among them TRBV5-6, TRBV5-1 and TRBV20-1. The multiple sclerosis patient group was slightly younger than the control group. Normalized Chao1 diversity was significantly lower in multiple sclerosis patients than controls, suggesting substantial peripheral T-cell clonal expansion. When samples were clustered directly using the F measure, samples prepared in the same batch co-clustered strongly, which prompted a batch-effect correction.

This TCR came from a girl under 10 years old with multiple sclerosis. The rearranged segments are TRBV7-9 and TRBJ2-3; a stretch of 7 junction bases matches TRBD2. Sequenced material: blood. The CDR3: CASSPPLAEYTDTQYF. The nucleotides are TGTGCCAGCAGCCCCCCGCTAGCGGAGTACACAGATACGCAGTATTTT.